This T cell receptor (beta chain) was profiled in a study of shared clonotypes between healthy human individuals (dated by TCRdb to the early 2020s). Looking at the study overall: Three men and a couple of women, aged 18 to 49 years, made up the cohort. Per donor, leukapheresis produced somewhere between about 0.8 and 9 billion PBMCs. For each donor, CD4 naive and CD4 memory were each run on three plates, CD8 naive on two plates, and CD8 memory on one plate. Blood TCR repertoires of a handful of healthy adults were deeply sequenced to estimate repertoire size and the extent of clonotype sharing between individuals. To increase sequencing depth and limit assay-specific biases, different laboratories used diverse techniques to prepare libraries and sequence TCR repertoires.

In the case of this clone: What this receptor recognizes is not known. One base away there is no much larger clone; base qualities are not given.

Paper-wide results and their limitations: Based on pairwise subsampling, the degree of clonotype sharing among donors was expected to be affected by sequencing depth. Only blood was sampled, and tissue TCR repertoires likely differ from those in blood. When a few donors were compared, the shared fraction of clonotypes was 5% to 6.5% for naive CD4, 3.5% to 4% for naive CD8, 2.3% for memory CD4, and 0.35% to 0.4% for memory CD8. Compared with non-shared clonotypes, clonotypes shared by all four sorted-subset donors had higher generation probabilities. Rarefaction of sorted-subset datasets indicated incomplete sequencing despite the large sequencing depth. Estimated clonotype richness was generally larger for naive than for memory subsets. Because the study included only a small number of donors, the genetic and exposure-history diversity represented was limited.

Using the deep immunoSEQ assay, TCR CDR3 regions were amplified from genomic DNA by multiplex PCR. Extracted genomic DNA from each cell subset was distributed evenly across all wells of several immunoSEQ 96-well plates, and each plate was treated as a replicate. For sorted subsets, each replicate PCR was loaded with around 220 ng genomic DNA, equivalent to 30,000 or so T cell genomes. The purified libraries were quantified using a Qubit 3.0 fluorometer, sized with a Bioanalyzer 2100, and then quantified again using the KAPA Library Quantification kit. Every immunoSEQ 96-well plate was sequenced on a separate single-read 150-cycle Illumina NextSeq 550 flow cell. In the paper's pipeline: Because only junctional sequences without quality scores were contained in the immunoSEQ output, filtering matching that applied to full-length reads could not be performed. Sequences were annotated with PyIR, a Python wrapper for IgBLAST v1.9, and V/J genes and CDR3 were assigned using IMGT germline references. Any read was removed if the V/J assignment was weak (E-value above 1e-6), the CDR3 was missing, or the read contained stop codons, out-of-frame junctions, or ambiguous translated residues. V3J clonotypes were defined by identical inferred V gene, J gene, and CDR3 amino acid sequence. The percentage overlap between two repertoires was calculated by dividing the number of shared unique clonotypes by the size of the smaller repertoire. RTK rarefaction, the Chao1 estimator, and Recon v2.1 estimates of unobserved clonotypes were used to assess repertoire richness. Generation probabilities were computed with OLGA for all TCRbeta clonotypes obtained by the gDNA method from several donors. TCRdb took over this immuneACCESS table, retaining in-frame rearrangements with V and J assigned. Such tables are incomplete; in checked studies, under half of the missing clones stem from an unresolved V gene, and the remainder is unexplained. V and J calls and clone size are as listed in that table; D and trimming were resolved from the DNA. For this sample the table gives about 2 million clones, of which roughly 95% were detected only once. The leading ten clones occupy 1.2% of the sample.

Trimming leaves V shorter by 3 bases and J shorter by 6 bases, with the junction holding 9 bases beyond the gene matches. The CDR3 numbers 16 residues from cysteine through phenylalanine. Here the CDR3 DNA is all that survives: 48 bases in frame from base 1. CDR1 WNHNN and CDR2 SYGVQD were looked up in the germline V gene (reference sequence). CD8 naive samples were obtained by positive selection for CCR7 among CD45RO-negative cells, yielding a CD45RA+CCR7+ population from which TemRA cells were excluded. The donors were healthy, HIV-negative adults who had no recently reported acute infections or vaccinations. Every donor was a Caucasian adult residing in Nashville, Tennessee, USA. Blood was obtained by leukapheresis, after which PBMCs were separated by Ficoll-Histopaque density gradient centrifugation and cryopreserved in liquid nitrogen vapor phase. Analytical flow cytometry was used to check the purity and quantity of each magnetically sorted T cell population. Each sorted fraction had its genomic DNA isolated and then quantified by UV absorbance on a Nanodrop 2000c.

This TCR was recovered from a man between 18 and 35 years old in good health. The chain couples TRBV10-1 to TRBJ2-2, and 8 junction bases match TRBD1. Source material: naive CD8+ T cells sorted from blood. Read against the paper, the sample's cell subset or site label means: CD45RA+CCR7+. The CDR3 region has the sequence CASSDTRGHVSGELFF. In nucleotide form, the sequence is TGCGCCAGCAGTGACACCAGGGGGCATGTGTCCGGGGAGCTGTTTTTT.